The 27 T cell receptor beta chains below all came from one sample that was sequenced in a study of blood T cell repertoires in COVID-19. Sequenced by immunoSEQ multiplex PCR; TCRdb stores in-frame clones only, minus some. Of approximately 70,000 clones listed, 91% are singletons. The sample was peripheral blood. The receptors were gathered from a man aged 35-49 years with COVID-19, enrolled during active disease.

CDR3 in DNA: TGCGCCAGCAGCCTAGTGCCGGGACTAGCGGGGGGGTACAATGAGCAGTTCTTC. Its protein is CASSLVPGLAGGYNEQFF. J is TRBJ2-1 and V is TRBV4-1; 16 nucleotides match TRBD2. Germline V gene data show CDR1 as MGHRA and CDR2 as YSYEKL. The CDR3 length is 18 residues. With 4 bases clipped from V and 4 bases from J, the junction kept 7 bases outside the gene matches.

The chain combines TRBV6-6 with TRBJ1-1; the D is unclear. This CDR3 contains 14 residues. CDR1 and CDR2 (germline): MNHNY, SVGAGI (reference sequence). Trimming took 7 bases from V and 1 from J, leaving 13 bases between them. Here the CDR3 reads CASNPFGENTEAFF. CDR3 in DNA: TGTGCCAGCAATCCCTTCGGGGAGAACACTGAAGCTTTCTTT.

The chain employs TRBV30 and TRBJ2-3; D perhaps matches TRBD2 (6 bases). The CDR3 runs 13 residues. Trimming cost V 8 bases and J 0 bases, with 12 bases left between them. CDR1 is GTSNPN, CDR2 SVGIG, per germline (reference sequence). The chain's CDR3 is CARGVRSTDTQYF. The DNA of the CDR3 is TGTGCCCGCGGGGTAAGAAGCACAGATACGCAGTATTTT.

The chain carries TRBV5-8 and TRBJ2-5; tentatively, D is TRBD2 (6 bases). CDR3 length: 16 residues. The germline V and J ends were trimmed by 4 bases and 1 base, with 17 bases remaining between them. Germline loops: CDR1 SGHTS, CDR2 YDEGEE. DNA for the CDR3: TGTGCCAGCAGCGTGCCGGGACTGCAAATCCAAGAGACCCAGTACTTC. Translation gives CASSVPGLQIQETQYF.

The rearrangement uses TRBV25-1 and TRBJ2-5, with 14 bases aligning to TRBD2. Germline lookup yields CDR1 MGHDK and CDR2 SYGVNS. The CDR3 spans 16 residues. After removal of 8 bases from V and 2 bases from J, the junction contained 7 bases not matched to a gene. The CDR3 protein is CASGEGLAGGQETQYF. The DNA for the CDR3 is TGTGCCAGCGGAGAAGGACTAGCGGGGGGTCAAGAGACCCAGTACTTC.

The genes are TRBV7-2 and TRBJ2-5, with D perhaps TRBD2 (5 bases). Germline V gene sequence: CDR1 SGHTA, CDR2 FQGNSA. V was clipped by 2 bases and J by 5 bases, with 12 bases between them. CDR3 size: 14 residues. Written as DNA, the CDR3 is TGTGCCAGCAGCTTATCGAGGGCTGGGGAGACCCAGTACTTC. Translated: CASSLSRAGETQYF.

V usage is TRBV11-2 and J usage is TRBJ2-1; TRBD2 matches 8 bases. CDR3 length equals 14 residues. V lost 8 bases to trimming and J lost 5 bases; unmatched junction nucleotides: 8. CDR1 and CDR2 from the germline V gene are SGHAT and FQNNGV. The CDR3 protein is CASVVTGGHNEQFF. In DNA, the CDR3 is TGTGCCAGCGTGGTGACGGGGGGGCACAATGAGCAGTTCTTC.

The chain is built from TRBV27 and TRBJ1-4; 7 bases line up with TRBD1. In germline, CDR1 is MNHEY, CDR2 SMNVEV (reference sequence). With V trimmed by 4 bases and J by 4 bases, 6 bases remained unmatched. The CDR3 covers 15 residues. The CDR3 region has the DNA TGTGCCAGCAGTTCCCAGGGGGTGTATAATGAAAAACTGTTTTTT. Its translation is CASSSQGVYNEKLFF.

J is TRBJ2-5 and V is TRBV7-2; unclear D gene. The germline V and J ends were trimmed by 4 bases and 5 bases, with 11 bases remaining between them. The CDR3 has 13 amino acids. Germline V gives CDR1 SGHTA, CDR2 FQGNSA. The CDR3 loop reads CASSYSWRETQYF. The CDR3 DNA is TGTGCCAGCAGCTACTCCTGGCGGGAGACCCAGTACTTC.

The CDR3 is CASSSPTVGLAAGNEQFF. The CDR3 DNA is TGTGCCAGCAGCTCACCTACTGTGGGACTAGCCGCGGGGAATGAGCAGTTCTTC. This chain joins TRBV5-5 and TRBJ2-1; 9 bases are a match to TRBD2. The CDR3 length is 18 residues. Germline CDR1 reads SGHKS; CDR2 reads YYEKEE (reference sequence). V lost 3 bases and J lost 7; bases outside the gene matches: 17.

V is TRBV2 and J is TRBJ1-5; a possible D gene is TRBD1 (6 bases). Germline V gene lookup returns CDR1 SNHLY and CDR2 FYNNEI. The CDR3 runs to 13 residues. V lost 4 bases and J 4 bases, leaving 8 bases between the germline ends. Written as DNA, the CDR3 is TGTGCCAGCAGTGTGGACAGTAATCAGCCCCAGCATTTT. Translating it yields CASSVDSNQPQHF. Complete variable domain (other parts from reference TRBV2 and TRBJ1-5): EPEVTQTPSHQVTQMGQEVILRCVPISNHLYFYWYRQILGQKVEFLVSFYNNEISEKSEIFDDQFSVERPDGSNFTLKIRSTKLEDSAMYFCASSVDSNQPQHFGDGTRLSIL.

With regard to this clone: This specimen includes other DNA sequences encoding the same CDR3. The chain couples TRBV3-1 (or the pseudogene TRBV3-2) to TRBJ2-7, with TRBD1 as a possible D gene (5 bases). The CDR3 has 11 residues. The V end was cut by 5 bases, the J end by 7 bases, with 9 bases between. Germline lookup yields CDR1 LGHDT and CDR2 YNNKEL (reference sequence). The CDR3: CASSRGSEQYF. The CDR3 bases are TGTGCCAGCAGCAGGGGATCGGAGCAGTACTTC.

This clone was detected only once. V is TRBV14 and J is TRBJ1-6; D is unresolved. The V gene's germline CDR1 is SGHDN and CDR2 FVKESK. The CDR3 covers 15 residues. The V gene lost 1 base and the J gene lost 7 bases, with 11 bases spanning the gap. The chain's CDR3 is CASSQVPGLNSPLHF. The CDR3 coding sequence is TGTGCCAGCAGCCAAGTGCCAGGCCTAAATTCACCCCTCCACTTT. The full variable domain, with the rest looked up from reference TRBV14 and TRBJ1-6, is EAGVTQFPSHSVIEKGQTVTLRCDPISGHDNLYWYRRVMGKEIKFLLHFVKESKQDESGMPNNRFLAERTGGTYSTLKVQPAELEDSGVYFCASSQVPGLNSPLHFGNGTRLTVT.

The chain is built from TRBV6-5 and TRBJ1-3; 7 bases are a match to TRBD1. Per germline, CDR1 MNHEY and CDR2 SVGAGI. The CDR3 spans 14 residues. V lost 10 bases, J lost 0 bases, and 6 bases stayed unmatched. CDR3 region: CAIGTENSGNTIYF. CDR3 bases: TGTGCCATTGGGACAGAGAACTCTGGAAACACCATATATTTT.

The chain recombines TRBV7-9 with TRBJ1-2; D unclear. V lost 1 base and J lost 4, with 10 bases in between. CDR3 length equals 14 residues. Germline V CDR1 and CDR2: SEHNR, FQNEAQ (reference sequence). CDR3 DNA sequence: TGTGCCAGCAGCTTAGTTCCCCCTTCCTATGGCTACACCTTC. Encoded protein: CASSLVPPSYGYTF.

The chain combines TRBV15 with TRBJ1-5; TRBD1 aligns across 11 bases. Germline V gene sequence: CDR1 LNHNV, CDR2 YYDKDF (reference sequence). Trimming at V came to 0 bases and at J to 8 bases, leaving 9 bases not matched to a gene. The CDR3 is made up of 17 amino acids. The CDR3 loop is CATSRDRTGGNFEPQHF. CDR3 in DNA: TGTGCCACCAGCAGAGATCGGACAGGGGGCAATTTTGAGCCCCAGCATTTT. The entire variable domain, with the rest obtained from reference TRBV15 and TRBJ1-5, is as follows: DAMVIQNPRYQVTQFGKPVTLSCSQTLNHNVMYWYQQKSSQAPKLLFHYYDKDFNNEADTPDNFQSRRPNTSFCFLDIRSPGLGDTAMYLCATSRDRTGGNFEPQHFGDGTRLSIL.

The chain employs TRBV25-1 and TRBJ2-5; a weak D match, TRBD2 (7 bases). Germline lookup yields CDR1 MGHDK and CDR2 SYGVNS. The V gene lost 2 bases and the J gene lost 5 bases, with 12 bases spanning the gap. This CDR3 is built from 14 residues. The CDR3 loop reads CASSEAGAVETQYF. In DNA, the CDR3 is TGTGCCAGCAGTGAAGCGGGGGCTGTGGAGACCCAGTACTTC.

This clone was seen only once. The CDR3 spells CASSQGQGLDIQYF. DNA of the CDR3: TGTGCCAGCAGCCAGGGACAGGGATTAGACATTCAGTACTTC. V gene TRBV5-4 combines with J gene TRBJ2-4; TRBD1 matches at 9 bases. From germline, CDR1 is SGHNT and CDR2 YYREEE (reference sequence). V was pared by 4 bases and J by 8 bases, with 7 bases of the junction left unmatched. The CDR3 consists of 14 residues.

This rearrangement joins TRBV28 to TRBJ2-3; TRBD2 matches at 11 bases. Germline V CDR1 and CDR2: MDHEN, SYDVKM. Germline trimming cut 2 bases from V and 4 bases from J; bases unmatched to any gene: 8. There are 17 residues in the CDR3. The CDR3 nucleotides are TGTGCCAGCAGTTTAGGGCTAGCGGGGGGCTGGGCAGATACGCAGTATTTT. Translated, it gives CASSLGLAGGWADTQYF. Based on the CDR3 plus reference TRBV28 and TRBJ2-3, the full variable domain is DVKVTQSSRYLVKRTGEKVFLECVQDMDHENMFWYRQDPGLGLRLIYFSYDVKMKEKGDIPEGYSVSREKKERFSLILESASTNQTSMYLCASSLGLAGGWADTQYFGPGTRLTVL.

V and J are TRBV4-2 and TRBJ1-1, with D possibly TRBD1 on 5 matching bases. From germline, CDR1 is LGHNA and CDR2 YNFKEQ. Trimming took 4 bases from V and 4 from J, leaving 10 bases between them. This CDR3 has 13 residues. CDR3 sequence reads: CASSPRASTEAFF. CDR3 DNA sequence: TGTGCCAGCAGCCCCAGGGCAAGCACTGAAGCTTTCTTT.

The chain has TRBV7-2 and TRBJ2-3; D ambiguous. Trimming removed 7 bases from V and 5 bases from J, with 10 bases in between. The CDR3 contains 12 residues. Per germline, CDR1 SGHTA and CDR2 FQGNSA. CDR3: CASTTARDTQYF. In nucleotides, the CDR3 is TGTGCCAGCACTACCGCCCGAGATACGCAGTATTTT.

The chain couples TRBV3-1 (or the pseudogene TRBV3-2) to TRBJ2-1; 9 bases align to TRBD2. The germline CDR1 and CDR2 sequences are LGHDT and YNNKEL (reference sequence). The J segment lost 3 bases and the V segment lost 0 bases, leaving 9 bases of the junction unmatched. This CDR3 contains 18 residues. The CDR3 region has the DNA TGTGCCAGCAGCCAAGAGAGTTGGCTGCGGGGGGGCTACAATGAGCAGTTCTTC. Translated, it gives CASSQESWLRGGYNEQFF.

The chain has TRBV2 and TRBJ2-7; D is possibly TRBD2 (6 bases). The CDR3 has 13 amino acids. Germline-derived CDR1 and CDR2 are SNHLY and FYNNEI. The V end was cut by 6 bases, the J end by 3 bases, with 12 bases between. CDR3: CASRGTWNYEQYF. For the CDR3, the DNA is TGTGCCAGCAGGGGGACTTGGAACTACGAGCAGTACTTC.

This clone was found once. The chain combines TRBV19 with TRBJ1-1; D call uncertain. V lost 0 bases and J 1 base, leaving 18 bases between the germline ends. Germline CDR1 reads LNHDA; CDR2 reads SQIVND (reference sequence). The CDR3 has 18 amino acids. CDR3 region: CASSIDRGGSLQNTEAFF. In DNA, the CDR3 is TGTGCCAGTAGTATAGATCGTGGCGGGAGCCTTCAGAACACTGAAGCTTTCTTT.

This clone has just one count. Other DNA sequences in the sample encode the same CDR3. The chain is built from TRBV12-3 or TRBV12-4 and TRBJ2-3; a weak D match, TRBD2 (5 bases). The CDR3 is 13 residues long. V was cut by 5 bases and J by 2 bases, with 8 bases left in between. The CDR3 sequence is CASSGDYTDTQYF. CDR3 bases: TGTGCCAGCAGTGGCGACTACACAGATACGCAGTATTTT.

The gene calls are TRBV5-1 and TRBJ1-2; D not resolved. V lost 0 bases and J lost 6, with 9 bases in between. This CDR3 spans 13 amino acids. Germline CDR1 is SGHRS and CDR2 is YFSETQ. This CDR3 is CASSLASSNGYTF. In DNA, the CDR3 is TGCGCCAGCAGCTTGGCTAGCTCAAATGGCTACACCTTC.

The chain combines TRBV10-2 with TRBJ1-3, with 7 bases identical to TRBD1. CDR1 WSHSY and CDR2 SAAADI come from the germline V gene. After removal of 7 bases from V and 2 bases from J, the junction contained 8 bases not matched to a gene. CDR3 length equals 15 residues. For the CDR3, the DNA is TGCGCCAGCACCCCCTTAACAGGGGCTGGAAACACCATATATTTT. It encodes CASTPLTGAGNTIYF.